This record concerns one T cell receptor (beta chain) sequence. Its antigen specificity is not known. No much larger clone exists at a distance of one base, and base qualities are not known. Using the deep immunoSEQ assay, multiplex PCR amplified TCR CDR3 regions from genomic DNA. Extracted genomic DNA from each cell subset was distributed evenly across all wells of several immunoSEQ 96-well plates, and each plate was treated as a replicate. For sorted subsets, each replicate PCR was loaded with about 0.2 ug genomic DNA, equivalent to about 30,000 T cell genomes. Purified libraries were measured with a Qubit 3.0 fluorometer, size-checked on a Bioanalyzer 2100, and measured again with the KAPA Library Quantification kit. Every immunoSEQ 96-well plate was sequenced on a separate single-read 150-cycle Illumina NextSeq 550 flow cell. As for the original processing: Because the immunoSEQ output included only junctional sequences and no quality scores, the filtering could not be the same as the filtering used for full-length reads. Sequences were annotated with PyIR, a Python wrapper for IgBLAST v1.9, and V/J genes and CDR3 were assigned using IMGT germline references. Reads with weak V/J assignments (E-value above 1e-6), missing CDR3, stop codons, out-of-frame junctions, or ambiguous translated residues were removed. V3J clonotypes were defined as sequences sharing an identical inferred V gene, J gene, and CDR3 amino acid sequence. Percentage overlap between repertoires was computed as shared unique clonotypes divided by the size of the smaller repertoire. Repertoire richness was assessed with RTK rarefaction, the Chao1 estimator, and Recon v2.1 estimates of unobserved clonotypes. Generation probabilities for all TCRbeta clonotypes obtained by the gDNA method from a few donors were computed using OLGA. The immuneACCESS repertoire file appears here via TCRdb, limited to in-frame rearrangements. These files lack a portion of the clones; in checked studies, under half of the deficit traces to unresolved V genes, and the cause of the others is not known. V and J calls and clone size are copied from that table; D and trimming were computed from the DNA. The sample profile shows roughly 640,000 clones; around 67% of them were found once. The top ten constitute over 1.5% of the sample.

This entry belongs to a study of shared clonotypes between healthy human individuals (dated by TCRdb to 2018 to 2021). Regarding the study in general: Three men and a couple of women, aged 18 to 49 years, made up the cohort. For each donor, CD4 naive and CD4 memory were each run on three plates, CD8 naive on two plates, and CD8 memory on one plate. To estimate repertoire size and how much clonotype sharing occurs between individuals, the study deeply sequenced the blood TCR repertoires of five healthy adults. Per donor, leukapheresis produced somewhere between about 0.85 and 9.5 billion PBMCs. Different laboratories and diverse techniques were used to prepare libraries and sequence TCR repertoires, to increase sequencing depth and limit assay-specific biases.

The paper as a whole reports these results and caveats: Higher generation probabilities were observed for clonotypes shared by all four sorted-subset donors than for non-shared clonotypes. Rarefaction of sorted-subset datasets indicated incomplete sequencing despite the large sequencing depth. Only blood was sampled, and tissue TCR repertoires likely differ from those in blood. Larger estimated clonotype richness was generally found for naive subsets than for memory subsets. About 5% of naive CD4, 3.5% of naive CD8, about 2.5% of memory CD4, and about 0.4% of memory CD8 clonotypes were shared across several donors. Pairwise subsampling indicated that sequencing depth was expected to affect the degree of clonotype sharing among donors. Because the study included only a small number of donors, the genetic and exposure-history diversity represented was limited.

The donors were healthy, HIV-negative adults who had no recently reported acute infections or vaccinations. Only Caucasian adults living in Nashville, Tennessee, USA were represented among the donors. CD4+ T cells were enriched by magnetic negative selection, after which naive cells were positively selected on CD45RA and the negative fraction was taken as the memory subset. Blood was obtained by leukapheresis, after which PBMCs were separated by Ficoll-Histopaque density gradient centrifugation and cryopreserved in liquid nitrogen vapor phase. Purity and quantity of every magnetically sorted T cell population were checked by analytical flow cytometry. Each sorted fraction had its genomic DNA isolated and then quantified by UV absorbance on a Nanodrop 2000c. Sequenced sample: memory CD4+ T cells sorted from blood. In light of the paper, this sample's cell subset or site label describes: CD45RA-negative fraction. The TCR originated in a woman under 40 in good health.

The CDR3 protein sequence reads: CASARDFNEQFF. The DNA sequence is TGTGCCAGCGCAAGGGATTTCAATGAGCAGTTCTTC. The V and J segments used are TRBV6-1 and TRBJ2-1; no D gene call is confident. V gives up 8 bases and J gives up 6 bases, and the segment between their germline ends measures 11 bases. Reading the germline V gene gives CDR1 MNHNS and CDR2 SASEGT. The CDR3 runs 12 amino acids, cysteine and phenylalanine included. The DNA shown is the 36-base CDR3, in frame from base 1.